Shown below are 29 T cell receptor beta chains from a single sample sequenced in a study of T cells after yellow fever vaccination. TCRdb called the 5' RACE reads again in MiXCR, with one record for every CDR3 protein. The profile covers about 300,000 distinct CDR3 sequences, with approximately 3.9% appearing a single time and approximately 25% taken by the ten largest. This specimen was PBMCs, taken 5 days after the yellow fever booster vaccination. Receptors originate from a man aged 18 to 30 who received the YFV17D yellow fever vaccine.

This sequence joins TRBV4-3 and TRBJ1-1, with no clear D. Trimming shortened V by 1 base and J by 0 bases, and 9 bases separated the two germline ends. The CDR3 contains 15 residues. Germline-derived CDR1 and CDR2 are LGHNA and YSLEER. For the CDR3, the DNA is TGCGCCAGCAGCCAAGTGCGGGGTATGAACACTGAAGCTTTCTTT. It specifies CASSQVRGMNTEAFF.

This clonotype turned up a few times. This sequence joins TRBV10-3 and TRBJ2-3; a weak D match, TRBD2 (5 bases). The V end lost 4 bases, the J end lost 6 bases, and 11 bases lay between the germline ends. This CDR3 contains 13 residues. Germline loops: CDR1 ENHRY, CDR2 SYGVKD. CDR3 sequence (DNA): TGTGCCATCAGTGTGAGGGCATCCGATACGCAGTATTTT. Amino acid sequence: CAISVRASDTQYF.

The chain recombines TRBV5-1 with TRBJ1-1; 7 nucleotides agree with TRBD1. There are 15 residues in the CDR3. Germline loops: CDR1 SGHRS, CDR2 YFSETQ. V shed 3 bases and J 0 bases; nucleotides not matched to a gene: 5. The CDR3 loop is CASSSYRGMNTEAFF. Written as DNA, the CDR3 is TGCGCCAGCAGCTCTTACAGGGGAATGAACACTGAAGCTTTCTTT.

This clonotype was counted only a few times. Here the CDR3 reads CASSLVSGFGRETQYF. CDR3 DNA: TGTGCCAGCAGCTTAGTTTCGGGTTTCGGACGGGAGACCCAGTACTTC. The V and J genes are TRBV7-2 and TRBJ2-5; no clear D. Trimming removed 1 base at V and 5 bases at J, with 17 bases between. This CDR3 comprises 16 residues. Germline V gene lookup returns CDR1 SGHTA and CDR2 FQGNSA.

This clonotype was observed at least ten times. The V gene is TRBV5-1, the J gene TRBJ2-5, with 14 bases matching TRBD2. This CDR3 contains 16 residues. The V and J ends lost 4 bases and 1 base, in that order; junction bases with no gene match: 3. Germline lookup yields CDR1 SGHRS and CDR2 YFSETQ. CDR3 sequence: CASSGTSGGLQETQYF. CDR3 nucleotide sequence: TGCGCCAGCAGCGGGACTAGCGGGGGACTCCAAGAGACCCAGTACTTC.

As DNA, the CDR3 is TGCAGTGCTACTTCGGGACAGGGGCCAACTAACTATGGCTACACCTTC. This translates into CSATSGQGPTNYGYTF. The genes are TRBV20-1 and TRBJ1-2, with 10 bases matching TRBD1. Per the germline V gene, CDR1 is DFQATT and CDR2 is SNEGSKA (reference sequence). The V gene end was trimmed by 4 bases and the J gene end by 0 bases; junction bases not matched to a gene: 8. CDR3 size: 16 residues.

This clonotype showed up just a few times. CDR3 in DNA: TGTGCCTCCGCGACAGGGGCCGTAGCTTTCTTT. Encoded protein: CASATGAVAFF. The chain carries TRBV30 and TRBJ1-1; 8 nucleotides line up with TRBD1. The CDR3 has 11 amino acids. The germline gives CDR1 GTSNPN, CDR2 SVGIG (reference sequence). J lost 10 bases, V lost 7 bases, and 8 bases had no gene match.

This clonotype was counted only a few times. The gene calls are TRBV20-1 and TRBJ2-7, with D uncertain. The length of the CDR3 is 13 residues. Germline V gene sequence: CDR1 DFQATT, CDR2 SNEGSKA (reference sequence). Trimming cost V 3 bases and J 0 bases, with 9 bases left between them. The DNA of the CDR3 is TGCAGTGCTAGTTGGACGGGCTCCTACGAGCAGTACTTC. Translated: CSASWTGSYEQYF.

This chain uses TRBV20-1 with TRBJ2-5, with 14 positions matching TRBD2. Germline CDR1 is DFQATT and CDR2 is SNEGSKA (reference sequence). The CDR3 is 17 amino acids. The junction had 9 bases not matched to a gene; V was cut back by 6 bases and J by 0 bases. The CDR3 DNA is TGCAGTGCCGACAGACTAGCGGGGGGGGGTCACCAAGAGACCCAGTACTTC. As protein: CSADRLAGGGHQETQYF.

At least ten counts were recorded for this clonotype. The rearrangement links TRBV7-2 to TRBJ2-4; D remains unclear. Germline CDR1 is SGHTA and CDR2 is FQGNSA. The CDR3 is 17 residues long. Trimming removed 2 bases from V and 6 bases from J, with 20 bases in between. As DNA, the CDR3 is TGTGCCAGCAGCTTAACTCCCTCCTCCGCGTCCGGAAACATTCAGTACTTC. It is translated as CASSLTPSSASGNIQYF.

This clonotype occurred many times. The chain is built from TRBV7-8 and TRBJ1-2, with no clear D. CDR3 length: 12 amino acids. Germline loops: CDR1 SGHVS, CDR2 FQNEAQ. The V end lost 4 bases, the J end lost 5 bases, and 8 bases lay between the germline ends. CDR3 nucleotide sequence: TGTGCCAGCAGCTCCTTGGGGTATGGCTACACCTTC. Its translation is CASSSLGYGYTF.

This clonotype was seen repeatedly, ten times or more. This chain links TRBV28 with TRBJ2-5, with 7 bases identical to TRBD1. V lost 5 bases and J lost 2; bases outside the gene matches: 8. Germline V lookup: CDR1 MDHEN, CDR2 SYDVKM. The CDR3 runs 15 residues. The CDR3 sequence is CASSPEDRRQETQYF. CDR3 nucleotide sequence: TGTGCCAGCAGTCCAGAGGACAGGAGGCAAGAGACCCAGTACTTC.

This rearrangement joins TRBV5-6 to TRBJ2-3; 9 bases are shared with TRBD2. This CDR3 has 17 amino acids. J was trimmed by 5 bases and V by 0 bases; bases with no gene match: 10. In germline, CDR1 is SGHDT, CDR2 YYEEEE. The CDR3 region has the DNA TGTGCCAGCAGCTTGGCCATTCAGCGGGGGGCCCTAGATACGCAGTATTTT. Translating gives CASSLAIQRGALDTQYF.

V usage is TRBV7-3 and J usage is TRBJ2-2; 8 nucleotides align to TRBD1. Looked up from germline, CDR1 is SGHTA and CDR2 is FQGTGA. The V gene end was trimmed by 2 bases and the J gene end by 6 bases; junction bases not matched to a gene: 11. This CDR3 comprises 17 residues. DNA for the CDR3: TGTGCCAGCAGCTTAGATTCCGGGACAGGTCGGGCCGGGGAGCTGTTTTTT. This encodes CASSLDSGTGRAGELFF.

CDR3 in DNA: TGTGCCAGCAGGACAGGGATCCCTCCTGAAGCTTTCTTT. Translation: CASRTGIPPEAFF. The chain combines TRBV6-5 with TRBJ1-1; 7 nucleotides agree with TRBD1. There are 13 residues in the CDR3. The junction had 7 bases not matched to a gene; V was cut back by 6 bases and J by 6 bases. Germline values: CDR1 MNHEY, CDR2 SVGAGI.

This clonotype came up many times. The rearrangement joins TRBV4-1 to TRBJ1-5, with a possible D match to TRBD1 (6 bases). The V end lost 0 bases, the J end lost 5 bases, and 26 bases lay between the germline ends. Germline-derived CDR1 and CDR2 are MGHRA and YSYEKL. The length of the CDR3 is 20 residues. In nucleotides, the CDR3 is TGCGCCAGCAGCCAAGATTCATTTTGGTCCGACAGGTACCACGATCAGCCCCAGCATTTT. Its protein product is CASSQDSFWSDRYHDQPQHF.

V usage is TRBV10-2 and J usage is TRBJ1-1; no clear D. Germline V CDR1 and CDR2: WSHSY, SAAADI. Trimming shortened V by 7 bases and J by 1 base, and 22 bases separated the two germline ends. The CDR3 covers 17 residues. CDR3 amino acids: CASTQLGEGPGNTEAFF. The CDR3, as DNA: TGCGCCAGCACCCAACTTGGGGAAGGGCCCGGGAACACTGAAGCTTTCTTT.

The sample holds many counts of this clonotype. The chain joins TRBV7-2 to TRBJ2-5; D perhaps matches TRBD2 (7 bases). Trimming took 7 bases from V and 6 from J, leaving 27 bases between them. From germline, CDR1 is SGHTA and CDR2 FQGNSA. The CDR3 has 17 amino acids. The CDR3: CASTLLGNPGGLKTQYF. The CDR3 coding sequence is TGTGCCAGCACCCTTTTGGGGAATCCGGGGGGCCTGAAGACCCAGTACTTC.

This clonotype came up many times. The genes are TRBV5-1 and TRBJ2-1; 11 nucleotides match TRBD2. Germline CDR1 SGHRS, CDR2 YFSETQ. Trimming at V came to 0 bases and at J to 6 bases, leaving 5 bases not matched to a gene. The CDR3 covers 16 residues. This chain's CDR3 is CASSLGGTSGANEQFF. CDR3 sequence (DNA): TGCGCCAGCAGCTTGGGAGGGACTAGCGGAGCCAATGAGCAGTTCTTC.

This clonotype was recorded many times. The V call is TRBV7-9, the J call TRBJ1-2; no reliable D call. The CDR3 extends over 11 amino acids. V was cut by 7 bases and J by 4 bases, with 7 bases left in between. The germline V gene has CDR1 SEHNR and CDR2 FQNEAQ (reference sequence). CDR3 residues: CASTIPYGYTF. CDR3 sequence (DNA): TGTGCCAGCACCATCCCCTATGGCTACACCTTC.

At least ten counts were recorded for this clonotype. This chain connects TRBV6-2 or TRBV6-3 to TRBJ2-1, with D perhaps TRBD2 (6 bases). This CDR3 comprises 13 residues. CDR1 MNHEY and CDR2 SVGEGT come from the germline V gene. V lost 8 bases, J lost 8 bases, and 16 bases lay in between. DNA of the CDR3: TGTGCCAGCGCGGCGACTCCGGGGGATGAGCAGTTCTTC. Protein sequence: CASAATPGDEQFF.

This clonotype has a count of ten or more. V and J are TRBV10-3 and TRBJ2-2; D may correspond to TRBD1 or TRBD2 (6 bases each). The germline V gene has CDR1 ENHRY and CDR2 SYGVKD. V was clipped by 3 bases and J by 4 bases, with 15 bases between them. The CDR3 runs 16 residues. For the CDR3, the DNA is TGTGCCATCAGTGACCCGGGGGCCTACACCACCGGGGAGCTGTTTTTT. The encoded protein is CAISDPGAYTTGELFF.

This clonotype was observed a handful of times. CDR3: CASLVTEAFF. The CDR3, as DNA: TGTGCTAGTCTGGTGACTGAAGCTTTCTTT. The rearrangement joins TRBV12-5 to TRBJ1-1, with D uncertain. The CDR3 is 10 amino acids. V was cut by 8 bases and J by 5 bases, with 6 bases left in between. CDR1 and CDR2 (germline): LGHNT, FRNRAP.

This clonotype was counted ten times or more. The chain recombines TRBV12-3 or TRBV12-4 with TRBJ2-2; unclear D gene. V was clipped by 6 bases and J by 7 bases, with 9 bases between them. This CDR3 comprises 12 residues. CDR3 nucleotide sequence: TGTGCCAGCAGCCTTAGGCTCGGGGAGCTGTTTTTT. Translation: CASSLRLGELFF.

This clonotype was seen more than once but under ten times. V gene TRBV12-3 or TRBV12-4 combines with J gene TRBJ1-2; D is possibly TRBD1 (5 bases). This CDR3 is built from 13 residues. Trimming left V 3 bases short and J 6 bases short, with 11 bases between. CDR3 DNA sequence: TGTGCCAGCAGTTTGTTTCCAGGGAATGGCTACACCTTC. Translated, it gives CASSLFPGNGYTF.

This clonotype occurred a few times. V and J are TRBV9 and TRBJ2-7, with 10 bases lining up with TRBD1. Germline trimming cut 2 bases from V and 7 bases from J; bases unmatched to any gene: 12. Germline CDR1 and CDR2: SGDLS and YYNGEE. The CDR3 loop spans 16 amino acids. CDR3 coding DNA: TGTGCCAGCAGCGTTAGGGGGGACAGGGGAACAGGGGAGCAGTACTTC. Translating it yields CASSVRGDRGTGEQYF.

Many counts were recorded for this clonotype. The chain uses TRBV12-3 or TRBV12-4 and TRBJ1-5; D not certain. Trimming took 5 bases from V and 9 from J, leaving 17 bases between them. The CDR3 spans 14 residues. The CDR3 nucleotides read TGTGCCAGCAGTGCCCGCGGAGGGTACCGGCCCCAGCATTTT. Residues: CASSARGGYRPQHF.

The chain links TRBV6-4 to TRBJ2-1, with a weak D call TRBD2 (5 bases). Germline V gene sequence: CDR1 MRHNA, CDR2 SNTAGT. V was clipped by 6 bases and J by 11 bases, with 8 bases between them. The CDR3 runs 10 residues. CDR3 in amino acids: CASSRGKQFF. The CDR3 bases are TGTGCCAGCAGCCGGGGAAAGCAGTTCTTC.

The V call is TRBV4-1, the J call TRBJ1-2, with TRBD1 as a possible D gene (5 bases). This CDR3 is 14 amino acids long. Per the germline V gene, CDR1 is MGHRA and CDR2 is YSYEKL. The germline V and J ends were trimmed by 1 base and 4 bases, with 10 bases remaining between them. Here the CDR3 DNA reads TGCGCCAGCAGCCAAGGGGTACAGGTCTATGGCTACACCTTC. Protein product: CASSQGVQVYGYTF.